This is a list of T cell receptor beta chains from one sample in a study of T-cell memory formation after mild COVID-19. TCRdb re-called the 5' RACE reads through MiXCR, storing one row per CDR3 protein. The sample contains about 560,000 distinct CDR3 sequences, 15% to 20% of which appear only once. Sequences were obtained from PBMCs or a T cell subset sorted from them (not recorded which). The receptors originated from an adult woman who had mild COVID-19 (a few samples of this study predate the infection). Cell type and time point are not known. CDR3s include the opening cysteine and the closing phenylalanine or tryptophan. The order of the fields is V gene, D gene, clone size, J gene, CDR3 DNA, CDR3 protein. A D gene is named only where the DNA matches it firmly. Expanded clones are given a class, and other clones once, few, many or no size at all.

V gene: TRBV6-5
D gene: TRBD1
clone size: -
J gene: TRBJ1-2
CDR3 DNA: TGTGCCAGCAGTTCGCGACAGGGGGACTATGGCTACACCTTC
CDR3 protein: CASSSRQGDYGYTF

V gene: TRBV11-3
D gene: TRBD2
clone size: -
J gene: TRBJ2-3
CDR3 DNA: TGTGCCAGCAGCCCCCGGGGGGGCGAGGGAGATACGCAGTATTTT
CDR3 protein: CASSPRGGEGDTQYF

V gene: TRBV20-1
D gene: -
clone size: -
J gene: TRBJ2-3
CDR3 DNA: TGCAGTGCTAAGGTCGTGGGAGGAACAGATACGCAGTATTTT
CDR3 protein: CSAKVVGGTDTQYF

V gene: TRBV29-1
D gene: -
clone size: few
J gene: TRBJ2-5
CDR3 DNA: TGCAGCGTTGAATCCGCGTATGTCCAAGAGACCCAGTACTTC
CDR3 protein: CSVESAYVQETQYF

V gene: TRBV24-1
D gene: -
clone size: many
J gene: TRBJ2-1
CDR3 DNA: TGTGCCACCAGTGACCCCCACAGCTCCTACAATGAGCAGTTCTTC
CDR3 protein: CATSDPHSSYNEQFF

V gene: TRBV7-8
D gene: -
clone size: few
J gene: TRBJ1-2
CDR3 DNA: TGTGCCAGCAGCTTAGATCGATTTGGGTTCTATGGCTACACCTTC
CDR3 protein: CASSLDRFGFYGYTF

V gene: TRBV7-6
D gene: TRBD1
clone size: many
J gene: TRBJ2-1
CDR3 DNA: TGTGCCAGCAGCTTCGGGACAGGGGGTAACAATGAGCAGTTCTTC
CDR3 protein: CASSFGTGGNNEQFF

V gene: TRBV3-1
D gene: -
clone size: -
J gene: TRBJ1-2
CDR3 DNA: TGTGCCAGCAGCCAAGGGACGGGACGAAGGTTTTCCGCTAACTATGGCTACACCTTC
CDR3 protein: CASSQGTGRRFSANYGYTF

V gene: TRBV5-1
D gene: -
clone size: few
J gene: TRBJ2-3
CDR3 DNA: TGCGCCAGCAGCCCCCCGGACGATACGCAGTATTTT
CDR3 protein: CASSPPDDTQYF

V gene: TRBV7-3
D gene: TRBD1
clone size: few
J gene: TRBJ2-1
CDR3 DNA: TGTGCCAGCAGCTCGGGACAGGGGCTCTACAATGAGCAGTTCTTC
CDR3 protein: CASSSGQGLYNEQFF

V gene: TRBV12-3/TRBV12-4
D gene: -
clone size: -
J gene: TRBJ2-7
CDR3 DNA: TGTGCCAGCAGTTTTTCGTGGGCAGAGCGTTACGAGCAGTACTTC
CDR3 protein: CASSFSWAERYEQYF

V gene: TRBV2
D gene: TRBD1
clone size: -
J gene: TRBJ1-5
CDR3 DNA: TGTGCCAGCAGAAGACAGGGGGGCAATCAGCCCCAGCATTTT
CDR3 protein: CASRRQGGNQPQHF

V gene: TRBV2
D gene: -
clone size: once
J gene: TRBJ1-1
CDR3 DNA: TGTGCCAGCAGTGAAAACCGACGGTTAGGAGCTTTCTTT
CDR3 protein: CASSENRRLGAFF

V gene: TRBV10-3
D gene: -
clone size: many
J gene: TRBJ2-7
CDR3 DNA: TGTGCCATCAGGGGAGGTACCCGGAGCGAGCAGTACTTC
CDR3 protein: CAIRGGTRSEQYF

V gene: TRBV5-1
D gene: -
clone size: -
J gene: TRBJ1-3
CDR3 DNA: TGCGCCAGCAGCTTGGGATTGAGGGAATCTGGAAACACCATATATTTT
CDR3 protein: CASSLGLRESGNTIYF

V gene: TRBV5-4
D gene: -
clone size: few
J gene: TRBJ2-4
CDR3 DNA: TGTGCCAGCAGCTTGGTCGGCAAAAACATTCAGTACTTC
CDR3 protein: CASSLVGKNIQYF

V gene: TRBV11-2
D gene: -
clone size: few
J gene: TRBJ2-5
CDR3 DNA: TGTGCCAGCAGCTTAGAGTCTAGCAAGGAGACCCAGTACTTC
CDR3 protein: CASSLESSKETQYF

V gene: TRBV29-1
D gene: -
clone size: few
J gene: TRBJ2-3
CDR3 DNA: TGCAGCGTTCTGGCGGAGCACACAGATACGCAGTATTTT
CDR3 protein: CSVLAEHTDTQYF

V gene: TRBV29-1
D gene: -
clone size: few
J gene: TRBJ1-1
CDR3 DNA: TGCAGCGTGGGAAGAGTGATGAACACTGAAGCTTTCTTT
CDR3 protein: CSVGRVMNTEAFF

V gene: TRBV5-5
D gene: -
clone size: many
J gene: TRBJ1-2
CDR3 DNA: TGTGCCAGCAGCACGGGAGGGGCGGGTCGAAACTTGACTAACTATGGCTACACCTTC
CDR3 protein: CASSTGGAGRNLTNYGYTF

V gene: TRBV7-9
D gene: -
clone size: few
J gene: TRBJ2-2
CDR3 DNA: TGTGCCAGCAGTCAGCCCCGGTCGGGGGCTGCGAACACCGGGGAGCTGTTTTTT
CDR3 protein: CASSQPRSGAANTGELFF

V gene: TRBV2
D gene: -
clone size: few
J gene: TRBJ1-5
CDR3 DNA: TGTGCCAGCAGTGCGACCAACAGGGATCAGCCCCAGCATTTT
CDR3 protein: CASSATNRDQPQHF

V gene: TRBV5-1
D gene: -
clone size: many
J gene: TRBJ1-1
CDR3 DNA: TGCGCCAGTCAAAACGGACAGCTGAACACTGAAGCTTTCTTT
CDR3 protein: CASQNGQLNTEAFF

V gene: TRBV9
D gene: -
clone size: -
J gene: TRBJ2-5
CDR3 DNA: TGTGCCAGCAGCTCACGTGGCTCCGCGGGGGAGACCCAGTACTTC
CDR3 protein: CASSSRGSAGETQYF

V gene: TRBV12-3/TRBV12-4
D gene: -
clone size: few
J gene: TRBJ1-2
CDR3 DNA: TGTGCCAGCGCACAGACTAACTATGGCTACACCTTC
CDR3 protein: CASAQTNYGYTF

V gene: TRBV20-1
D gene: -
clone size: few
J gene: TRBJ1-1
CDR3 DNA: TGCAGTGCTAGAGAACCGGGACAGAACACTGAAGCTTTCTTT
CDR3 protein: CSAREPGQNTEAFF

V gene: TRBV12-3/TRBV12-4
D gene: -
clone size: many
J gene: TRBJ1-1
CDR3 DNA: TGTGCCAGCAGTTTTGAGGGGGTTGAAGCTTTCTTT
CDR3 protein: CASSFEGVEAFF

V gene: TRBV5-6
D gene: TRBD1
clone size: -
J gene: TRBJ2-5
CDR3 DNA: TGTGCCAGCAGCAAGACAGGGGTTGGGGAGACCCAGTACTTC
CDR3 protein: CASSKTGVGETQYF

V gene: TRBV30
D gene: -
clone size: few
J gene: TRBJ1-5
CDR3 DNA: TGTGCCTGGGGTAATAGCAATCAGCCCCAGCATTTT
CDR3 protein: CAWGNSNQPQHF

V gene: TRBV7-2
D gene: -
clone size: few
J gene: TRBJ2-3
CDR3 DNA: TGTGCCAGCAGCCAGGCGTATACGCAGGGCTATACGCAGTATTTT
CDR3 protein: CASSQAYTQGYTQYF

V gene: TRBV20-1
D gene: -
clone size: -
J gene: TRBJ2-1
CDR3 DNA: TGCAGTGCCCTCGGTGGAGGGAATATGAGAGATGAGCAGTTCTTC
CDR3 protein: CSALGGGNMRDEQFF

V gene: TRBV5-1
D gene: -
clone size: -
J gene: TRBJ2-1
CDR3 DNA: TGCGCCAGCAGCCCCCGGGCGGACCCATATTCCCAGTTCTTC
CDR3 protein: CASSPRADPYSQFF

V gene: TRBV11-2
D gene: -
clone size: few
J gene: TRBJ2-5
CDR3 DNA: TGTGCCAGCAGCCCCGGGGAGCAAGAGACCCAGTACTTC
CDR3 protein: CASSPGEQETQYF

V gene: TRBV7-9
D gene: -
clone size: -
J gene: TRBJ2-3
CDR3 DNA: TGTGCCAGCAGCTTAGGGGGGCCTCACACAGATACGCAGTATTTT
CDR3 protein: CASSLGGPHTDTQYF

V gene: TRBV7-2
D gene: -
clone size: -
J gene: TRBJ1-1
CDR3 DNA: TGTGCCAGTTGCGGGTCTATGAACACTGAAGCTTTCTTT
CDR3 protein: CASCGSMNTEAFF

V gene: TRBV5-1
D gene: TRBD1
clone size: many
J gene: TRBJ1-4
CDR3 DNA: TGCGCCAGCAGCCACTCCGGGACAGAGGAAAAACTGTTTTTT
CDR3 protein: CASSHSGTEEKLFF

V gene: TRBV19
D gene: -
clone size: -
J gene: TRBJ2-1
CDR3 DNA: TGTGCCAGTACCCGGGAGAGGTACAATGAGCAGTTCTTC
CDR3 protein: CASTRERYNEQFF

V gene: TRBV30
D gene: TRBD1
clone size: few
J gene: TRBJ1-2
CDR3 DNA: TGTGCCTGGAGGACACTCCCGGGACAGAGGGAAGGGAAATCGCGGGGCTACACCTTC
CDR3 protein: CAWRTLPGQREGKSRGYTF

V gene: TRBV20-1
D gene: -
clone size: few
J gene: TRBJ2-7
CDR3 DNA: TGCAGTGCTAGAGCCCTCGGGAGCAGTAAGAACGAGCAGTACTTC
CDR3 protein: CSARALGSSKNEQYF

V gene: TRBV12-5
D gene: TRBD2
clone size: -
J gene: TRBJ2-3
CDR3 DNA: TGTGCTAGACGAAACCAGGCGGGGGTTACCGGGGATACGCAGTATTTT
CDR3 protein: CARRNQAGVTGDTQYF

V gene: TRBV4-3
D gene: -
clone size: -
J gene: TRBJ2-1
CDR3 DNA: TGCGCCAGCAGCCAAGCGGGGATGGGCAATGAGCAGTTCTTC
CDR3 protein: CASSQAGMGNEQFF

V gene: TRBV24-1
D gene: -
clone size: -
J gene: TRBJ2-5
CDR3 DNA: TGTGCCACCAGTGAGGGGACCGGGCCTCACGAGCGGGAGACCCAGTACTTC
CDR3 protein: CATSEGTGPHERETQYF

V gene: TRBV7-3
D gene: TRBD1
clone size: -
J gene: TRBJ2-3
CDR3 DNA: TGTGCCAGCAGCTTAACCGGGACAGGGAATGTATGGGGTACGCAGTATTTT
CDR3 protein: CASSLTGTGNVWGTQYF

V gene: TRBV5-5
D gene: -
clone size: many
J gene: TRBJ2-1
CDR3 DNA: TGTGCCAGCAGCTTGTTGTTCGCGGTGCAGTTCTTC
CDR3 protein: CASSLLFAVQFF

V gene: TRBV20-1
D gene: -
clone size: -
J gene: TRBJ2-3
CDR3 DNA: TGCAGTGCCACCAAAGAAGGGCCTGGGACCCCACAATATTTT
CDR3 protein: CSATKEGPGTPQYF

V gene: TRBV7-2
D gene: TRBD1
clone size: -
J gene: TRBJ2-2
CDR3 DNA: TGTGCCAGCAGCTTAGTCGGACAGGGTGGCGGGGAGCTGTTTTTT
CDR3 protein: CASSLVGQGGGELFF

V gene: TRBV6-1
D gene: -
clone size: few
J gene: TRBJ1-2
CDR3 DNA: TGTGCCAGCAGTGAAACAGACAGGCAGAGCTACACCTTC
CDR3 protein: CASSETDRQSYTF

V gene: TRBV20-1
D gene: TRBD1
clone size: -
J gene: TRBJ1-4
CDR3 DNA: TGCAGTGCGTCCGGGACAGGCGGTGAAAAACTGTTTTTT
CDR3 protein: CSASGTGGEKLFF

V gene: TRBV12-3/TRBV12-4
D gene: -
clone size: few
J gene: TRBJ2-5
CDR3 DNA: TGTGCCAGCAGTTTAGGTTGGCGGACAGTTCAAGAGACCCAGTACTTC
CDR3 protein: CASSLGWRTVQETQYF

V gene: TRBV4-1
D gene: -
clone size: -
J gene: TRBJ1-1
CDR3 DNA: TGCGCCAGCAGCCAAGATAATGGGGGCACTGAAGCTTTCTTT
CDR3 protein: CASSQDNGGTEAFF

V gene: TRBV20-1
D gene: -
clone size: -
J gene: TRBJ2-3
CDR3 DNA: TGCAGTGCTAGAGATAACGGCAGGACAAAAACAGATACGCAGTATTTT
CDR3 protein: CSARDNGRTKTDTQYF

V gene: TRBV10-3
D gene: -
clone size: -
J gene: TRBJ1-1
CDR3 DNA: TGTGCCATCAGTGTAGGGAAGGGAAGGACTGAAGCTTTCTTT
CDR3 protein: CAISVGKGRTEAFF

V gene: TRBV25-1
D gene: TRBD1
clone size: few
J gene: TRBJ2-7
CDR3 DNA: TGTGCCAGCAGTGAATTGCTAGGACAGGGTGGATACGAGCAGTACTTC
CDR3 protein: CASSELLGQGGYEQYF

V gene: TRBV5-1
D gene: TRBD1
clone size: few
J gene: TRBJ2-3
CDR3 DNA: TGCGCCAGCAGCCCGGGACAGTCAGATACGCAGTATTTT
CDR3 protein: CASSPGQSDTQYF

V gene: TRBV6-2/TRBV6-3
D gene: TRBD2
clone size: -
J gene: TRBJ2-1
CDR3 DNA: TGTGCCAGTCTAGCGGGAGGCAGATCCTACAATGAGCAGTTCTTC
CDR3 protein: CASLAGGRSYNEQFF

V gene: TRBV15
D gene: -
clone size: few
J gene: TRBJ2-2
CDR3 DNA: TGTGCCACCAGCAGGGTGGTGGGGGGCACCGGGGAGCTGTTTTTT
CDR3 protein: CATSRVVGGTGELFF

V gene: TRBV7-9
D gene: -
clone size: few
J gene: TRBJ1-3
CDR3 DNA: TGTGCCAGCAGCGACCTCTCTGGAAACACCATATATTTT
CDR3 protein: CASSDLSGNTIYF